This paragraph covers one T cell receptor beta chain sequence. The target antigen is unknown. The 5'RACE method, run with constant-segment primers, produced TCR alpha and TCR beta cDNA libraries (carrying sample barcodes and UMIs). TCRdb processed the 5' RACE reads anew with MiXCR; each CDR3 protein has one entry. The table shows 300,000 to 350,000 distinct CDR3 sequences, with 13% occurring only once. These data belong to a study of T-cell memory formation after mild COVID-19. Whole-study results and caveats: The pre-infection memory compartment contained some responding clones, suggesting cross-reactive memory joined. CM and EM subsets held most contracting CD4+ clones; EMRA held CD8+ ones. Later expanders leaned CD4+, whereas day 15 to 85 contracting clones were balanced CD4/CD8.

CDR1 is SGHTA, CDR2 FQGNSA, per germline. The V and J ends lost 5 bases and 4 bases, in that order; junction bases with no gene match: 11. The CDR3 extends over 16 amino acids. V is TRBV7-2 and J is TRBJ2-3; 8 bases fit TRBD2. The TCR was taken from a man aged 18-30 years who had mild COVID-19 (a few samples of this study predate the infection). Cell type and time point are not known. Sequencing input: PBMCs or a T cell subset sorted from them (not recorded which). The CDR3 loop is CASSRGGGHIADTQYF. Written as DNA, the CDR3 is TGTGCCAGCAGCCGTGGCGGGGGGCATATCGCAGATACGCAGTATTTT.